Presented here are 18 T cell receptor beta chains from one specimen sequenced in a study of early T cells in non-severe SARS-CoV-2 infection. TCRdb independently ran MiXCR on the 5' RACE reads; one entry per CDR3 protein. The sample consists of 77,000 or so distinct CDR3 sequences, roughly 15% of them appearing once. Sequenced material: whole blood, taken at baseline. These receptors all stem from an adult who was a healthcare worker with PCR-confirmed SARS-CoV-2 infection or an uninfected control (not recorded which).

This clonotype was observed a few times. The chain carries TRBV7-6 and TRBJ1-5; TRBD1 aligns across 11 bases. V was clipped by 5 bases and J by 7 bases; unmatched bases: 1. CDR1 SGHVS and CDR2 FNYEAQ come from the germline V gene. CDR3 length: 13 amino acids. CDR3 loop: CASSRTGGQPQHF. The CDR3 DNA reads TGTGCCAGCAGCCGGACAGGGGGCCAGCCCCAGCATTTT. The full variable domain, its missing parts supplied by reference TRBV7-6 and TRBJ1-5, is GAGVSQSPRYKVTKRGQDVALRCDPISGHVSLYWYRQALGQGPEFLTYFNYEAQQDKSGLPNDRFSAERPEGSISTLTIQRTEQRDSAMYRCASSRTGGQPQHFGDGTRLSIL.

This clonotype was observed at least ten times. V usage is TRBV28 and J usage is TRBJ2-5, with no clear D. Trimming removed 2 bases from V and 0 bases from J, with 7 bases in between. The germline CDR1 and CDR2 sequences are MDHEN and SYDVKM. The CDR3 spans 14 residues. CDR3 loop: CASSLRLNQETQYF. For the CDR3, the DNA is TGTGCCAGCAGTTTAAGGCTAAACCAAGAGACCCAGTACTTC. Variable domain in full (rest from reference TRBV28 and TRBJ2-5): DVKVTQSSRYLVKRTGEKVFLECVQDMDHENMFWYRQDPGLGLRLIYFSYDVKMKEKGDIPEGYSVSREKKERFSLILESASTNQTSMYLCASSLRLNQETQYFGPGTRLLVL.

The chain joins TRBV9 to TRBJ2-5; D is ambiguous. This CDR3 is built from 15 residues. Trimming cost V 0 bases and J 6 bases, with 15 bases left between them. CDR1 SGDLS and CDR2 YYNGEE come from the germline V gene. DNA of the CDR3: TGTGCCAGCAGCGTAGATCCTAGTGAAGGGCAGACCCAGTACTTC. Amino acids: CASSVDPSEGQTQYF.

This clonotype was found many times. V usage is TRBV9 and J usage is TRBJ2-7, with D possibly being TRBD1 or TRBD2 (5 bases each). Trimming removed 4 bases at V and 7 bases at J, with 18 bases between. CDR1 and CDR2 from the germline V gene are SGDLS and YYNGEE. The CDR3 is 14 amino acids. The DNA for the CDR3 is TGTGCCAGCAGCACCGAGATTGGGACGGAAGAGCAGTACTTC. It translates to CASSTEIGTEEQYF.

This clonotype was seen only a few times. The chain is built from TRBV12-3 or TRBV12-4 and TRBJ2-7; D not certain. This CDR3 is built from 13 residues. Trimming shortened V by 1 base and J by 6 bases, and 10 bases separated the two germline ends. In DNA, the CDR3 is TGTGCCAGCAGTTTAGAATGGGGTAGCGAGCAGTACTTC. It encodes CASSLEWGSEQYF.

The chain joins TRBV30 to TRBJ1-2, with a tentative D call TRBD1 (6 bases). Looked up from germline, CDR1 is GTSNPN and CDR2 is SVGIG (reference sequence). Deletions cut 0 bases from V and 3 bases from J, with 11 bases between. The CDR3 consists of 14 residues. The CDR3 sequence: CAWSVQGIDYGYTF. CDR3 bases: TGTGCCTGGAGTGTACAGGGAATAGACTATGGCTACACCTTC.

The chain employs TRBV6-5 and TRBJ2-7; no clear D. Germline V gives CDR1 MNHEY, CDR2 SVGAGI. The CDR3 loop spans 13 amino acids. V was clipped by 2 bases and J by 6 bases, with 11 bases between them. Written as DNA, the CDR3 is TGTGCCAGCAGTTACGTCCTCTCGGGCGAGCAGTACTTC. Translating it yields CASSYVLSGEQYF.

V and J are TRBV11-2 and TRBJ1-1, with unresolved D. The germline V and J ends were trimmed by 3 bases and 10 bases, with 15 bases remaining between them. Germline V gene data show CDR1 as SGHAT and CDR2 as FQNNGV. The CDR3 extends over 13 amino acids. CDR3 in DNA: TGTGCCAGCAGCTTGCTCGGGCTCATCGGAGCTTTCTTT. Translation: CASSLLGLIGAFF.

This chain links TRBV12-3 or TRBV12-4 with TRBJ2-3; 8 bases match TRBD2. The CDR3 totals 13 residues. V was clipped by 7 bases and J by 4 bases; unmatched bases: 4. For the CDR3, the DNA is TGTGCCAGCACCTTGACTAGCGCAGATACGCAGTATTTT. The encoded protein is CASTLTSADTQYF.

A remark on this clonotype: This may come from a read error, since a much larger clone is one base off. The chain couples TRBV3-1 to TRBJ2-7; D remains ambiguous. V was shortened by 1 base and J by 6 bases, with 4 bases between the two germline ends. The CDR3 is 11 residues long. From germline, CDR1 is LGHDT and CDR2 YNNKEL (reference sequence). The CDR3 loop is CASSQAVEQYF. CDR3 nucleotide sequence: TGTGCCAGCAGCCAAGCCGTCGAGCAGTACTTC.

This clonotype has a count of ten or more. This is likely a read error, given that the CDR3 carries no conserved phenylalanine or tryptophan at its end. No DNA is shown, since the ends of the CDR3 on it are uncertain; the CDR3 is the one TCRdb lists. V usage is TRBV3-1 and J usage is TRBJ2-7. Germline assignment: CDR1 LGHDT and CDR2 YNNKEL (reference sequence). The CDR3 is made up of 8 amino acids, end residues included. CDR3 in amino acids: CASSLKAC.

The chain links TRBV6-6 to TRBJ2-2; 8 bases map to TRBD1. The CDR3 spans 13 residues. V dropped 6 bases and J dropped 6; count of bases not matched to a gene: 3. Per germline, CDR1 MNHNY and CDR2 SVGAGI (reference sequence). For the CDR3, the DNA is TGTGCCAGCAGACAACAGGGGGCCGGGGAGCTGTTTTTT. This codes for CASRQQGAGELFF.

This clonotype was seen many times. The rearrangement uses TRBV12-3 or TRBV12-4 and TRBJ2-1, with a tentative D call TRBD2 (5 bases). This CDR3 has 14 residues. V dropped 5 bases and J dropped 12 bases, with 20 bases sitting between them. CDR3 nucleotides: TGTGCCAGCAGTCTTGAGGGCCACTGGGTCGGGCAGTTCTTC. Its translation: CASSLEGHWVGQFF.

The CDR3 DNA follows: TGCAGCGTTCTAACAGGGAGGTACGAGCAGTACTTC. Translation gives CSVLTGRYEQYF. V is TRBV29-1 and J is TRBJ2-7, with D tentatively TRBD1 or TRBD2 (6 bases each). This CDR3 has 12 residues. The germline V gene encodes CDR1 SQVTM and CDR2 ANQGSEA. The V end was cut by 5 bases, the J end by 4 bases, with 12 bases between.

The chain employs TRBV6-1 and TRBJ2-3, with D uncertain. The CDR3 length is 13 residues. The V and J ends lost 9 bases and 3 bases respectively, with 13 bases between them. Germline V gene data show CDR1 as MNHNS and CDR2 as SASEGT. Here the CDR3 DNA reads TGTGCCAGTCAAGCAGACCGAACAGATACGCAGTATTTT. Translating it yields CASQADRTDTQYF.

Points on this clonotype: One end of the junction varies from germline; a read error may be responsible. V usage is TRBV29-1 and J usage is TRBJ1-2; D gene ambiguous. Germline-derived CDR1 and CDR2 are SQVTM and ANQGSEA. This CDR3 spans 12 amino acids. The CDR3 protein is CSVKDGNYGYTF. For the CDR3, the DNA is TGCAGCGTTAAAGACGGGAACTATGGCTACACCTTC.

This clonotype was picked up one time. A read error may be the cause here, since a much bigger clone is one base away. The CDR3 region has the DNA TGTGCCAGCAGCGTAGTGGCCGGGTACTCCTACAATGAGCAGTTCTTC. Translated, it gives CASSVVAGYSYNEQFF. The rearrangement links TRBV9 to TRBJ2-1; D unclear. The CDR3 length is 16 residues. The V and J ends lost 0 bases and 0 bases respectively, with 10 bases between them. CDR1 is SGDLS, CDR2 YYNGEE, per germline. Complete variable domain (other parts from reference TRBV9 and TRBJ2-1): DSGVTQTPKHLITATGQRVTLRCSPRSGDLSVYWYQQSLDQGLQFLIQYYNGEERAKGNILERFSAQQFPDLHSELNLSSLELGDSALYFCASSVVAGYSYNEQFFGPGTRLTVL.

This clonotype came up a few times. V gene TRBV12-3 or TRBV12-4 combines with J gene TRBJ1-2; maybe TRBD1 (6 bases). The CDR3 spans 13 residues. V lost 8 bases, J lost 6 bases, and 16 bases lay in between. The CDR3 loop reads CASRRGGKNGYTF. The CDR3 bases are TGTGCCAGCCGAAGAGGGGGGAAGAATGGCTACACCTTC.